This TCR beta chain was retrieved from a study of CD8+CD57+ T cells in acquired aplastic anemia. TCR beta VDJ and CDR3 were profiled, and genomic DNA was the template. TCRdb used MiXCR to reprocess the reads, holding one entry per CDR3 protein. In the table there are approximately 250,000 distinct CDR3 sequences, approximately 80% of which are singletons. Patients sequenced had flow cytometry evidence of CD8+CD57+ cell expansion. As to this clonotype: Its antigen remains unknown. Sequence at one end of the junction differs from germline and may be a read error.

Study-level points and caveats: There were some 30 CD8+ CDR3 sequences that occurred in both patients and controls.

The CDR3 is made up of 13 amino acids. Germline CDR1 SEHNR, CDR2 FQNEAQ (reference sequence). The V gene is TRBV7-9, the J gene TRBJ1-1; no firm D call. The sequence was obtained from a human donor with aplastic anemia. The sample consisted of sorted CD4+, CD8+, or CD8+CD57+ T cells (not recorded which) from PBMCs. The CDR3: CASSQAGRAEAFF. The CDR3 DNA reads TGCGCCAGCAGCCAAGCTGGGAGGGCGGAAGCTTTCTTT.